This passage covers 20 T cell receptor beta chains from one sample sequenced in a study of T cell repertoires in cytomegalovirus infection. TCRdb redid the calling of the reads with MiXCR, one entry per CDR3 protein. The sample shows roughly 280,000 distinct CDR3 sequences, around 13% of them seen only once. Sequenced: PBMCs. The receptors derive from a human donor in good health (CMV status not recorded). Some clones in this sample may be carry-over from other donors' samples.

This clonotype was recorded at least ten times. This chain links TRBV11-2 with TRBJ1-1; D uncertain. Trimming cost V 5 bases and J 2 bases, with 12 bases left between them. This CDR3 contains 14 residues. Germline V lookup: CDR1 SGHAT, CDR2 FQNNGV. CDR3 region: CASSHEVFNTEAFF. CDR3 nucleotide sequence: TGTGCCAGCAGCCACGAGGTTTTTAACACTGAAGCTTTCTTT.

This clonotype has a count of ten or more. The gene calls are TRBV7-2 and TRBJ1-5, with D unresolved. The CDR3 contains 13 residues. V was cut by 1 base and J by 7 bases, with 8 bases left in between. Germline CDR1 is SGHTA and CDR2 is FQGNSA. CDR3 sequence: CASSLGQKQPQHF. For the CDR3, the DNA is TGTGCCAGCAGCTTAGGTCAAAAACAGCCCCAGCATTTT.

This clonotype was observed a handful of times. The CDR3 spells CASSVDRGSLYGYTF. CDR3 nucleotides: TGTGCCAGCAGCGTGGACAGGGGATCTCTCTATGGCTACACCTTC. The chain uses TRBV28 and TRBJ1-2; 9 nucleotides line up with TRBD1. CDR3 length equals 15 residues. Germline CDR1 MDHEN, CDR2 SYDVKM. V dropped 6 bases and J dropped 4; count of bases not matched to a gene: 9.

This clonotype was seen more than once but under ten times. The chain employs TRBV19 and TRBJ2-1; D is uncertain. V lost 5 bases and J 4 bases, leaving 12 bases between the germline ends. The CDR3 is made up of 14 amino acids. Per the germline V gene, CDR1 is LNHDA and CDR2 is SQIVND (reference sequence). The DNA for the CDR3 is TGTGCCAGTAGTGAGAAGCGCTTATACAATGAGCAGTTCTTC. It encodes CASSEKRLYNEQFF. Based on the CDR3 plus reference TRBV19 and TRBJ2-1, the full variable domain is DGGITQSPKYLFRKEGQNVTLSCEQNLNHDAMYWYRQDPGQGLRLIYYSQIVNDFQKGDIAEGYSVSREKKESFPLTVTSAQKNPTAFYLCASSEKRLYNEQFFGPGTRLTVL.

In its sample, this clonotype was seen many times. This chain links TRBV7-2 with TRBJ1-2; the D is unclear. V gave up 2 bases and J gave up 2 bases, with 6 bases separating them. The germline gives CDR1 SGHTA, CDR2 FQGNSA. The CDR3 has 13 residues. The DNA for the CDR3 is TGTGCCAGCAGCTTACCGGAAAACTATGGCTACACCTTC. Translating gives CASSLPENYGYTF. The whole variable domain, filled in from reference TRBV7-2 and TRBJ1-2, reads GAGVSQSPSNKVTEKGKDVELRCDPISGHTALYWYRQSLGQGLEFLIYFQGNSAPDKSGLPSDRFSAERTGGSVSTLTIQRTQQEDSAVYLCASSLPENYGYTFGSGTRLTVV.

This clonotype turned up a few times. The J gene is TRBJ2-7, the V gene TRBV7-2; D possibly corresponds to TRBD2 (7 bases). The CDR3 is made up of 15 amino acids. Germline lookup yields CDR1 SGHTA and CDR2 FQGNSA. The V end was cut by 8 bases, the J end by 2 bases, with 19 bases between. The DNA for the CDR3 is TGTGCCAGCCTCTACCTGGGGGGGCTAACCTACGAGCAGTACTTC. Translation: CASLYLGGLTYEQYF.

The J gene is TRBJ1-1, the V gene TRBV19; tentative D call: TRBD1 (6 bases). CDR3 length: 16 residues. CDR1 and CDR2 (germline): LNHDA, SQIVND (reference sequence). Trimming removed 7 bases at V and 1 base at J, with 19 bases between. CDR3 DNA sequence: TGTGCCAGTACCGAAGGGGGGGGGTTTGGGAACACTGAAGCTTTCTTT. Translated: CASTEGGGFGNTEAFF.

V and J are TRBV27 and TRBJ2-7; D remains ambiguous. V gave up 2 bases and J gave up 1 base, with 6 bases separating them. The CDR3 extends over 13 amino acids. From germline, CDR1 is MNHEY and CDR2 SMNVEV (reference sequence). CDR3 DNA sequence: TGTGCCAGCAGTTTAAGGTATTCCTACGAGCAGTACTTC. Amino acids: CASSLRYSYEQYF.

This clonotype has only a few counts. The rearrangement joins TRBV12-3 or TRBV12-4 to TRBJ2-4; TRBD2 agrees at 13 bases. The CDR3 totals 18 residues. The trim removed 7 bases at V and 0 bases at J, leaving 9 bases unmatched. This CDR3 reads CASTPGGLAGTAKNIQYF. DNA for the CDR3: TGTGCCAGCACTCCCGGGGGACTAGCGGGAACAGCCAAAAACATTCAGTACTTC.

This clonotype was recorded a few times. The CDR3 sequence is CASSLGPAGEQYF. CDR3 nucleotide sequence: TGTGCCAGCAGTCTGGGCCCGGCGGGCGAGCAGTACTTC. The chain is built from TRBV6-5 and TRBJ2-7, with D maybe TRBD2 (5 bases). V was shortened by 5 bases and J by 6 bases, with 14 bases between the two germline ends. CDR3 length: 13 amino acids. The germline gives CDR1 MNHEY, CDR2 SVGAGI.

The gene calls are TRBV6-2 or TRBV6-3 and TRBJ2-5; 7 bases fit TRBD2. Looked up from germline, CDR1 is MNHEY and CDR2 is SVGEGT. Trimming removed 4 bases from V and 9 bases from J; junction bases left unmatched: 14. This CDR3 has 15 residues. CDR3 residues: CASSLFLGPSGAQYF. As DNA, the CDR3 is TGTGCCAGCAGTTTATTCCTAGGGCCAAGCGGGGCCCAGTACTTC.

This clonotype was observed a handful of times. The rearrangement uses TRBV14 and TRBJ2-7; no clear D. V lost 0 bases and J 2 bases, leaving 8 bases between the germline ends. The CDR3 extends over 14 amino acids. Germline V gene data show CDR1 as SGHDN and CDR2 as FVKESK. The CDR3 spells CASSQDIIAYEQYF. As DNA, the CDR3 is TGTGCCAGCAGCCAAGATATCATCGCCTACGAGCAGTACTTC.

This clonotype was counted many times. J is TRBJ2-3 and V is TRBV7-2; TRBD2 aligns across 12 bases. Trimming at V came to 4 bases and at J to 6 bases, leaving 5 bases not matched to a gene. The V gene's germline CDR1 is SGHTA and CDR2 FQGNSA. This CDR3 has 15 residues. CDR3 in DNA: TGTGCCAGCAGCTCTAGCGGGAGGGCGGCGGATACGCAGTATTTT. Amino acids: CASSSSGRAADTQYF.

The sample holds many counts of this clonotype. V is TRBV25-1 and J is TRBJ1-1; D unclear. This CDR3 has 13 residues. Germline CDR1 is MGHDK and CDR2 is SYGVNS. Trimming cost V 3 bases and J 4 bases, with 9 bases left between them. This CDR3 is CASSEGRATEAFF. CDR3 bases: TGTGCCAGCAGTGAGGGTCGGGCCACTGAAGCTTTCTTT.

The chain joins TRBV20-1 to TRBJ2-7; D not certain. The V gene lost 1 base and the J gene lost 2 bases, with 6 bases spanning the gap. Germline V lookup: CDR1 DFQATT, CDR2 SNEGSKA (reference sequence). CDR3 size: 12 residues. The CDR3 protein is CSARGITYEQYF. DNA for the CDR3: TGCAGTGCTAGAGGGATCACCTACGAGCAGTACTTC.

The chain is built from TRBV2 and TRBJ1-4; TRBD1 might be the D (5 bases). Deletions cut 1 base from V and 6 bases from J, with 12 bases between. The germline V gene encodes CDR1 SNHLY and CDR2 FYNNEI. This CDR3 is 15 amino acids long. For the CDR3, the DNA is TGTGCCAGCAGTGAAGTCCGGGTGGGGGATGAAAAACTGTTTTTT. Its protein product is CASSEVRVGDEKLFF.

V is TRBV12-3 or TRBV12-4 and J is TRBJ2-2; D ambiguous. The CDR3 is 15 amino acids. The germline V and J ends were trimmed by 7 bases and 5 bases, with 17 bases remaining between them. The CDR3 reads CASTKRSRLTGELFF. CDR3 bases: TGTGCCAGCACCAAACGCTCCAGGTTAACCGGGGAGCTGTTTTTT.

The chain carries TRBV19 and TRBJ2-5; D remains unclear. The CDR3 is made up of 13 amino acids. Germline V CDR1 and CDR2: LNHDA, SQIVND (reference sequence). Trimming cost V 3 bases and J 5 bases, with 10 bases left between them. This CDR3 reads CASSIGLWETQYF. In nucleotides, the CDR3 is TGTGCCAGTAGTATCGGGTTGTGGGAGACCCAGTACTTC. The whole variable domain, remainder taken from reference TRBV19 and TRBJ2-5, is DGGITQSPKYLFRKEGQNVTLSCEQNLNHDAMYWYRQDPGQGLRLIYYSQIVNDFQKGDIAEGYSVSREKKESFPLTVTSAQKNPTAFYLCASSIGLWETQYFGPGTRLLVL.

This clonotype was picked up many times. This chain links TRBV7-6 with TRBJ2-3; 10 bases map to TRBD2. The CDR3 contains 14 residues. Per the germline V gene, CDR1 is SGHVS and CDR2 is FNYEAQ. The V gene end was trimmed by 2 bases and the J gene end by 5 bases; junction bases not matched to a gene: 1. The CDR3, as DNA: TGTGCCAGCAGCTTATCTAGCGGGAGAGATACGCAGTATTTT. Protein product: CASSLSSGRDTQYF.

The V call is TRBV29-1, the J call TRBJ1-2; 9 positions match TRBD1. The CDR3 length is 16 residues. Looked up from germline, CDR1 is SQVTM and CDR2 is ANQGSEA. Unmatched junction bases numbered 12, after V lost 1 base and J lost 6 bases. The CDR3, as DNA: TGCAGCGTTGAAGGACCCCTGGGACAGGGCAGGAATGGCTACACCTTC. Its translation is CSVEGPLGQGRNGYTF. The complete variable domain, with remaining parts taken from reference TRBV29-1 and TRBJ1-2, reads SAVISQKPSRDICQRGTSLTIQCQVDSQVTMMFWYRQQPGQSLTLIATANQGSEATYESGFVIDKFPISRPNLTFSTLTVSNMSPEDSSIYLCSVEGPLGQGRNGYTFGSGTRLTVV.